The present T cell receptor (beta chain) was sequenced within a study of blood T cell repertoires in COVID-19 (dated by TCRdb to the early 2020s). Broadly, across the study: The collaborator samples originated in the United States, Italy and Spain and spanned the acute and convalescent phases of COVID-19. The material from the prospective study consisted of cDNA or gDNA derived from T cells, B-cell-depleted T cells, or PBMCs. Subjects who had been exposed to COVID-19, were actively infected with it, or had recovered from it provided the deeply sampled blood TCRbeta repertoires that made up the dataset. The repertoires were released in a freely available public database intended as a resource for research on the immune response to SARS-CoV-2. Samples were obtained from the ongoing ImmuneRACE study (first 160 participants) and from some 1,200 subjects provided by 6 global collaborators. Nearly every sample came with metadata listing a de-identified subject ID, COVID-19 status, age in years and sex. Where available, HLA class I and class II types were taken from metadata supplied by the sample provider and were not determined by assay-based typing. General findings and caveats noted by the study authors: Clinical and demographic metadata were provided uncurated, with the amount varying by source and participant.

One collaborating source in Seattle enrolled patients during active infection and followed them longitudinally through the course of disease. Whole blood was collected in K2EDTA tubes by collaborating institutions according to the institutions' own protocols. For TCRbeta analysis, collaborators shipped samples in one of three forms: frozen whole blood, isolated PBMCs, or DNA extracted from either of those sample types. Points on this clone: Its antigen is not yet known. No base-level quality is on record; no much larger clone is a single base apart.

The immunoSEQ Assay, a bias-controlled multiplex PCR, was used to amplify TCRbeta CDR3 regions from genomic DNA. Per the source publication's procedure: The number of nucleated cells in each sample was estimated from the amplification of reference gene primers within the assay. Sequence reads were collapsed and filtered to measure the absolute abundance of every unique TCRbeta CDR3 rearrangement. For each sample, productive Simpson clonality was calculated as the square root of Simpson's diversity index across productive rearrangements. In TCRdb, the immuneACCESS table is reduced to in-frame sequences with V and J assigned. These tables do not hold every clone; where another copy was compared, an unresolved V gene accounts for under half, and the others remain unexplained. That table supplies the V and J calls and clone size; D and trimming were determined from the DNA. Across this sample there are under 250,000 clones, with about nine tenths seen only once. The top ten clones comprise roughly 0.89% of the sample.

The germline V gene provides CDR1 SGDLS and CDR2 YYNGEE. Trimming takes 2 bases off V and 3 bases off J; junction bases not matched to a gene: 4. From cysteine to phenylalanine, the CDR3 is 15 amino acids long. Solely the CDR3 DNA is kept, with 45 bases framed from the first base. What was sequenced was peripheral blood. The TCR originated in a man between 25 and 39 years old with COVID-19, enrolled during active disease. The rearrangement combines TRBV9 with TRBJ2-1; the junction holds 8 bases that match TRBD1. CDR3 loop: CASSVLGQGYNEQFF. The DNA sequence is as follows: TGTGCCAGCAGCGTTCTTGGACAGGGCTACAATGAGCAGTTCTTC. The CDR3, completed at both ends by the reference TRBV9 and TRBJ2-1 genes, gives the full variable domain DSGVTQTPKHLITATGQRVTLRCSPRSGDLSVYWYQQSLDQGLQFLIQYYNGEERAKGNILERFSAQQFPDLHSELNLSSLELGDSALYFCASSVLGQGYNEQFFGPGTRLTVL.